The 19 T cell receptor beta chains presented below share a single source sample, sequenced in a study of T-cell memory formation after mild COVID-19. TCRdb redid the calling of the 5' RACE reads with MiXCR, one entry per CDR3 protein. The sample includes a few hundred thousand distinct CDR3 sequences, under 20% seen only once; the top ten take 22%. The specimen was PBMCs or a T cell subset sorted from them (not recorded which). These receptor sequences come from a young man who had mild COVID-19 (a few samples of this study predate the infection). Cell type and time point are not known.

This clonotype was counted between two and nine times. The chain recombines TRBV6-2 or TRBV6-3 with TRBJ2-7; D may be TRBD1 or TRBD2 (5 bases each). This CDR3 has 13 residues. The V gene's germline CDR1 is MNHEY and CDR2 SVGEGT. V was cut by 4 bases and J by 5 bases, with 12 bases left in between. Written as DNA, the CDR3 is TGTGCCAGCAGTTCCGGGACCCCTCACGAGCAGTACGTC. This gives the protein CASSSGTPHEQYV.

This chain joins TRBV3-1 and TRBJ2-5; the D gene could be TRBD1 or TRBD2 (6 bases each). The V and J ends lost 5 bases and 5 bases respectively, with 15 bases between them. CDR1 and CDR2 from the germline V gene are LGHDT and YNNKEL (reference sequence). CDR3 length: 14 residues. The CDR3: CASSSRRGGETQYF. The CDR3 coding sequence is TGTGCCAGCAGCTCCCGACGAGGGGGGGAGACCCAGTACTTC.

This clonotype has a handful of counts. The gene calls are TRBV27 and TRBJ2-3, with 10 bases lining up with TRBD1. The ends lost 3 bases at V and 7 bases at J; junction bases unmatched: 7. The length of the CDR3 is 15 residues. Germline V lookup: CDR1 MNHEY, CDR2 SMNVEV (reference sequence). The chain's CDR3 is CASSFFGTGVNTQYF. Here the CDR3 DNA reads TGTGCCAGCAGTTTCTTTGGGACAGGGGTTAATACGCAGTATTTT.

The rearrangement links TRBV7-9 to TRBJ2-3, with D hard to call. Germline V lookup: CDR1 SEHNR, CDR2 FQNEAQ (reference sequence). Trimming left V 3 bases short and J 6 bases short, with 19 bases between. CDR3 length: 16 residues. The CDR3 is CASSLGRRAEGDTQYF. CDR3 DNA: TGTGCCAGCAGCTTGGGCCGCCGGGCCGAAGGGGATACGCAGTATTTT.

This rearrangement joins TRBV2 to TRBJ2-5, with 9 bases lining up with TRBD1. Germline CDR1 reads SNHLY; CDR2 reads FYNNEI. The CDR3 has 15 residues. V dropped 6 bases and J dropped 3; count of bases not matched to a gene: 8. Written as DNA, the CDR3 is TGTGCCAGCAGCCTATGGAGGACAGGGGAAGAGACCCAGTACTTC. It specifies CASSLWRTGEETQYF.

This clonotype occurred a few times. This sequence joins TRBV2 and TRBJ1-1, with no clear D. Deletions cut 6 bases from V and 6 bases from J, with 11 bases between. The CDR3 has 12 amino acids. Germline CDR1 and CDR2: SNHLY and FYNNEI. Written as DNA, the CDR3 is TGTGCCAGCAGCCACATACCCGCTGAAGCTTTCTTT. Its translation is CASSHIPAEAFF.

This clonotype appeared a few times. This chain links TRBV20-1 with TRBJ1-1; weak D call: TRBD1 (6 bases). Germline V gene lookup returns CDR1 DFQATT and CDR2 SNEGSKA (reference sequence). The CDR3 is made up of 14 amino acids. V dropped 3 bases and J dropped 9 bases, with 20 bases sitting between them. Written as DNA, the CDR3 is TGCAGTGCTAGGACTACAGGGTCGGCCCGCAAAGCTTTCTTT. Amino acid sequence: CSARTTGSARKAFF.

V usage is TRBV5-1 and J usage is TRBJ2-3, with D tentatively TRBD2 (5 bases). Germline lookup yields CDR1 SGHRS and CDR2 YFSETQ. The length of the CDR3 is 13 residues. The V gene lost 7 bases and the J gene lost 0 bases, with 9 bases spanning the gap. In DNA, the CDR3 is TGCGCCAGCCGGCGGGCTAGCACAGATACGCAGTATTTT. This encodes CASRRASTDTQYF.

This clonotype was recorded a few times. The J gene is TRBJ2-2, the V gene TRBV4-2, with TRBD1 identical over 8 bases. The CDR3 length is 17 residues. V shed 0 bases, J shed 5 bases, and the junction held 8 bases outside the gene matches. From germline, CDR1 is LGHNA and CDR2 YNFKEQ. For the CDR3, the DNA is TGTGCCAGCAGCCAAGATTCCAGCAGGGGGCTTACCGGGGAGCTGTTTTTT. Translated, it gives CASSQDSSRGLTGELFF.

This clonotype has only a few counts. V is TRBV5-1 and J is TRBJ1-2, with 8 bases identical to TRBD1. The trim removed 4 bases at V and 5 bases at J, leaving 16 bases unmatched. The germline V gene has CDR1 SGHRS and CDR2 YFSETQ. The CDR3 is 17 amino acids. The CDR3 DNA sequence: TGCGCCAGCAGCCTCCAGACAGGGGTCGCAGCCTCATATGGCTACACCTTC. Amino acid sequence: CASSLQTGVAASYGYTF.

This chain uses TRBV2 with TRBJ1-2; 9 bases match TRBD1. Germline trimming cut 3 bases from V and 6 bases from J; bases unmatched to any gene: 5. The CDR3 runs 14 residues. Germline CDR1 SNHLY, CDR2 FYNNEI. CDR3 DNA: TGTGCCAGCAGTGAGCCGGGACAGGGTCATGGCTACACCTTC. Translating gives CASSEPGQGHGYTF. Full variable domain (remainder filled in from reference TRBV2 and TRBJ1-2): EPEVTQTPSHQVTQMGQEVILRCVPISNHLYFYWYRQILGQKVEFLVSFYNNEISEKSEIFDDQFSVERPDGSNFTLKIRSTKLEDSAMYFCASSEPGQGHGYTFGSGTRLTVV.

Note on this clonotype: At one end the junction does not follow the germline gene, possibly because of a read error. V is TRBV20-1 and J is TRBJ1-1; possible D gene TRBD1, 6 bases. The CDR3 totals 17 residues. Germline CDR1 is DFQATT and CDR2 is SNEGSKA (reference sequence). This CDR3 reads CSPGASGSWVRDTEAFF. DNA for the CDR3: TGCAGTCCGGGGGCTTCCGGGTCATGGGTGAGGGACACCGAAGCTTTCTTT.

The chain employs TRBV7-9 and TRBJ2-5; D may be TRBD1 or TRBD2 (5 bases each). V lost 10 bases, J lost 5 bases, and 14 bases lay in between. From germline, CDR1 is SEHNR and CDR2 FQNEAQ (reference sequence). The CDR3 is 12 residues long. DNA for the CDR3: TGTGCCATTACCCTACGGGGCGAGACCCAGTACTTC. Its protein product is CAITLRGETQYF.

The V gene is TRBV7-6, the J gene TRBJ2-3; D tentatively fits TRBD1 or TRBD2 (5 bases each). CDR1 is SGHVS and CDR2 is FNYEAQ in the germline V gene. The CDR3 runs 16 residues. V lost 3 bases to trimming and J lost 6 bases, with 19 bases between them. This CDR3 reads CASSFGDRSPTDTQYF. The CDR3 DNA is TGTGCCAGCAGCTTCGGGGACCGCTCCCCCACGGATACGCAGTATTTT.

The rearrangement joins TRBV20-1 to TRBJ2-5, with a tentative D call TRBD2 (6 bases). The CDR3 is 10 residues long. The germline V gene has CDR1 DFQATT and CDR2 SNEGSKA (reference sequence). V was cut by 6 bases and J by 7 bases, with 9 bases left in between. CDR3 nucleotide sequence: TGCAGTGCGTTGCGGGGGACCCAGTACTTC. It yields the protein CSALRGTQYF.

The chain carries TRBV6-5 and TRBJ1-1; D is perhaps TRBD1 (6 bases). The CDR3 sequence is 15 residues long. The germline CDR1 and CDR2 sequences are MNHEY and SVGAGI. Trimming removed 6 bases at V and 5 bases at J, with 19 bases between. CDR3 loop: CASSPPSSGATEAFF. CDR3 bases: TGTGCCAGCAGCCCCCCTTCCTCGGGGGCTACTGAAGCTTTCTTT.

This clonotype was seen a few times. V and J are TRBV12-3 or TRBV12-4 and TRBJ2-2; D is unresolved. The CDR3 loop spans 14 amino acids. V lost 4 bases to trimming and J lost 6 bases, with 12 bases between them. The CDR3 DNA follows: TGTGCCAGCAGTTACGGGTTTATGTCCGGGGAGCTGTTTTTT. Its protein is CASSYGFMSGELFF.

This clonotype came up a few times. The chain carries TRBV5-8 and TRBJ2-3, with D perhaps being TRBD1 or TRBD2 (5 bases each). Germline-derived CDR1 and CDR2 are SGHTS and YDEGEE. CDR3 length: 15 amino acids. Trimming stripped 6 bases from V and 2 bases from J, with 16 bases between. The DNA of the CDR3 is TGTGCCAGCAAAACTGTCGGGGACCTCACAGATACGCAGTATTTT. This codes for CASKTVGDLTDTQYF.

The chain carries TRBV7-8 and TRBJ2-3; D is unresolved. This CDR3 has 13 amino acids. CDR1 is SGHVS and CDR2 is FQNEAQ in the germline V gene. The V and J ends lost 6 bases and 2 bases respectively, with 9 bases between them. CDR3 coding DNA: TGTGCCAGCAGTTCCAGGCCCACAGATACGCAGTATTTT. Translation: CASSSRPTDTQYF.